Following are 21 T cell receptor beta chains from one sample sequenced in a study of T cells after yellow fever vaccination. One entry per CDR3 protein results from TCRdb running MiXCR on the 5' RACE reads. The sample has roughly 300,000 distinct CDR3 sequences, roughly 6.8% seen once; the top ten hold 18%. The specimen was PBMCs, collected roughly seven weeks after the first yellow fever vaccination. The origin of the receptors is a man between 18 and 35 years old who received the YFV17D yellow fever vaccine.

For the CDR3, the DNA is TGCGCCAGCAGCTTGGCAGGGTCAGGCCAATACTTC. Protein sequence: CASSLAGSGQYF. The chain is built from TRBV5-1 and TRBJ2-7; D perhaps matches TRBD1 (5 bases). The germline V and J ends were trimmed by 0 bases and 13 bases, with 14 bases remaining between them. Germline-derived CDR1 and CDR2 are SGHRS and YFSETQ. The CDR3 consists of 12 residues.

The rearrangement uses TRBV3-1 and TRBJ1-6, with a possible D match to TRBD1 (5 bases). Germline V gene sequence: CDR1 LGHDT, CDR2 YNNKEL (reference sequence). Deletions cut 4 bases from V and 7 bases from J, with 11 bases between. This CDR3 region has 14 residues. CDR3 amino acids: CASSRGDSNSPLHF. The CDR3, as DNA: TGTGCCAGCAGCCGAGGAGACAGCAATTCACCCCTCCACTTT.

In its sample, this clonotype was seen many times. An end of the junction does not agree with germline; a read error may underlie this. The chain combines TRBV5-1 with TRBJ2-2, with 8 nucleotides matching TRBD1. The length of the CDR3 is 15 residues. Germline-derived CDR1 and CDR2 are SGHRS and YFSETQ. CDR3 sequence: CASSLGQGGTGELFF. The CDR3 DNA reads as TGTGCCAGCAGCCTTGGACAGGGTGGTACCGGGGAGCTGTTTTTT.

This clonotype came up many times. This chain links TRBV14 with TRBJ1-1; D might be TRBD1 (5 bases). CDR3 length: 17 amino acids. V dropped 3 bases and J dropped 3 bases, with 20 bases sitting between them. Germline V gene sequence: CDR1 SGHDN, CDR2 FVKESK. The CDR3 DNA reads TGTGCCAGCAGCCACCTTGACAGAATTCCTTTGGACACTGAAGCTTTCTTT. It translates to CASSHLDRIPLDTEAFF.

This clonotype was found many times. The rearrangement uses TRBV11-2 and TRBJ2-5; D is possibly TRBD1 (6 bases). The germline V gene encodes CDR1 SGHAT and CDR2 FQNNGV. CDR3 length equals 14 residues. Between the trimmed V and J ends, which lost 7 bases and 5 bases, there was a span of 17 bases. The CDR3 is CASIRQGPRETQYF. The CDR3 region has the DNA TGTGCCAGCATTAGGCAGGGGCCGCGGGAGACCCAGTACTTC.

This clonotype was picked up many times. The V and J genes are TRBV4-1 and TRBJ2-7; D is unresolved. CDR1 MGHRA and CDR2 YSYEKL come from the germline V gene. The germline V and J ends were trimmed by 0 bases and 3 bases, with 9 bases remaining between them. The CDR3 has 14 residues. Here the CDR3 reads CASSQETGNYEQYF. The CDR3 coding sequence is TGCGCCAGCAGCCAAGAGACTGGAAACTACGAGCAGTACTTC.

This clonotype was observed at least ten times. DNA of the CDR3: TGCAGCGTCGACAGGACATACCCGGGAACTGAAGCTTTCTTT. Protein: CSVDRTYPGTEAFF. This sequence joins TRBV29-1 and TRBJ1-1; D perhaps matches TRBD1 (6 bases). The CDR3 length is 14 residues. Germline V lookup: CDR1 SQVTM, CDR2 ANQGSEA. V lost 6 bases and J lost 5, with 19 bases in between.

This clonotype has a count of ten or more. J is TRBJ2-1 and V is TRBV11-2, with a tentative D call TRBD2 (5 bases). The CDR3 is made up of 15 amino acids. Germline-derived CDR1 and CDR2 are SGHAT and FQNNGV. V was trimmed by 0 bases and J by 13 bases, leaving 19 bases between them. CDR3 coding DNA: TGTGCCAGCAGCTTAGAAGTAGCGACCCGGTGGGGACAGTTCTTC. It encodes CASSLEVATRWGQFF.

This clonotype was seen a handful of times. V and J are TRBV10-3 and TRBJ1-5; D not resolved. Germline loops: CDR1 ENHRY, CDR2 SYGVKD. Trimming removed 8 bases from V and 1 base from J, with 9 bases in between. The CDR3 loop spans 13 amino acids. CDR3 bases: TGTGCCATCCGCGGAGACAGCAATCAGCCCCAGCATTTT. Its protein is CAIRGDSNQPQHF.

This clonotype was counted a few times. J is TRBJ2-7 and V is TRBV10-3; D could derive from TRBD1 or TRBD2 (5 bases each). The CDR3 length is 14 residues. Between the trimmed V and J ends, which lost 1 base and 6 bases, there was a span of 13 bases. From germline, CDR1 is ENHRY and CDR2 SYGVKD. The CDR3 DNA reads TGTGCCATCAGTGAGTGGAAAGGGACGACCGAGCAGTACTTC. Translated: CAISEWKGTTEQYF.

This clonotype was seen at least ten times. The chain joins TRBV11-2 to TRBJ2-1; 7 bases fit TRBD2. The CDR3 spans 15 residues. In germline, CDR1 is SGHAT, CDR2 FQNNGV. J was trimmed by 2 bases and V by 5 bases; bases with no gene match: 6. As DNA, the CDR3 is TGTGCCAGCAGCAGCGGGGCCCGGACCTACAATGAGCAGTTCTTC. This encodes CASSSGARTYNEQFF. Full variable domain (rest looked up from reference TRBV11-2 and TRBJ2-1): EAGVAQSPRYKIIEKRQSVAFWCNPISGHATLYWYQQILGQGPKLLIQFQNNGVVDDSQLPKDRFSAERLKGVDSTLKIQPAKLEDSAVYLCASSSGARTYNEQFFGPGTRLTVL.

The chain is built from TRBV6-5 and TRBJ2-7; no definite D call. CDR1 and CDR2 (germline): MNHEY, SVGAGI. This CDR3 comprises 12 residues. The germline V and J ends were trimmed by 7 bases and 4 bases, with 11 bases remaining between them. CDR3 in amino acids: CASTPRRYEQYV. In DNA, the CDR3 is TGTGCCAGCACTCCCAGGCGGTACGAGCAGTACGTC.

This clonotype was recorded many times. This chain uses TRBV6-5 with TRBJ1-1; 9 positions match TRBD1. V was pared by 5 bases and J by 6 bases, with 10 bases of the junction left unmatched. This CDR3 comprises 15 residues. Germline CDR1 and CDR2: MNHEY and SVGAGI. The CDR3 sequence: CASSILQGAGSEAFF. DNA of the CDR3: TGTGCCAGCAGTATATTACAGGGGGCAGGGTCTGAAGCTTTCTTT.

The chain recombines TRBV4-1 with TRBJ2-1; no clear D. Germline V gives CDR1 MGHRA, CDR2 YSYEKL. V was cut by 1 base and J by 2 bases, with 12 bases left in between. This CDR3 is built from 16 residues. The CDR3, as DNA: TGCGCCAGCAGCCAAGTTGACCTGATAACCTACAATGAGCAGTTCTTC. Protein product: CASSQVDLITYNEQFF.

A few counts support this clonotype. The J gene is TRBJ2-3, the V gene TRBV15; 8 nucleotides align to TRBD2. Looked up from germline, CDR1 is LNHNV and CDR2 is YYDKDF (reference sequence). The CDR3 covers 16 residues. V lost 4 bases and J lost 5; bases outside the gene matches: 11. CDR3 sequence: CATSNSWLAGGDTQYF. The CDR3 DNA follows: TGTGCCACCAGCAATTCTTGGCTAGCGGGCGGAGATACGCAGTATTTT.

The chain couples TRBV7-2 to TRBJ2-3, with D uncertain. The V and J ends lost 2 bases and 4 bases respectively, with 10 bases between them. The germline gives CDR1 SGHTA, CDR2 FQGNSA. The CDR3 covers 14 residues. CDR3 protein: CASSLSQVADTQYF. The CDR3, as DNA: TGTGCCAGCAGCTTATCGCAGGTAGCAGATACGCAGTATTTT. Full variable domain (rest looked up from reference TRBV7-2 and TRBJ2-3): GAGVSQSPSNKVTEKGKDVELRCDPISGHTALYWYRQSLGQGLEFLIYFQGNSAPDKSGLPSDRFSAERTGGSVSTLTIQRTQQEDSAVYLCASSLSQVADTQYFGPGTRLTVL.

In DNA form, the CDR3 reads TGTGCCAGCAGCCCTGGAGTGGGGCTAAATCAGCCCCAGCATTTT. This translates into CASSPGVGLNQPQHF. V usage is TRBV5-4 and J usage is TRBJ1-5, with D perhaps TRBD1 (5 bases). The CDR3 sequence is 15 residues long. Trimming shortened V by 4 bases and J by 4 bases, and 15 bases separated the two germline ends. CDR1 SGHNT and CDR2 YYREEE come from the germline V gene (reference sequence).

This clonotype was counted ten times or more. The gene calls are TRBV12-3 or TRBV12-4 and TRBJ2-5; tentative D call: TRBD2 (6 bases). The CDR3 sequence is 14 residues long. Deletions cut 6 bases from V and 7 bases from J, with 18 bases between. Here the CDR3 reads CASSFSAGQGTQYF. In DNA, the CDR3 is TGTGCCAGCAGCTTTTCGGCGGGGCAGGGGACCCAGTACTTC.

This clonotype turned up a few times. J is TRBJ2-7 and V is TRBV5-1; 7 positions match TRBD1. Germline V lookup: CDR1 SGHRS, CDR2 YFSETQ. The junction had 7 bases not matched to a gene; V was cut back by 3 bases and J by 4 bases. CDR3 length: 14 amino acids. The CDR3 sequence is CASSSRTGTYEQYF. DNA for the CDR3: TGCGCCAGCAGCTCCAGGACAGGAACTTACGAGCAGTACTTC.

This clonotype was found once. This sequence joins TRBV5-1 and TRBJ2-5; D might be TRBD2 (5 bases). The CDR3 length is 15 residues. The germline CDR1 and CDR2 sequences are SGHRS and YFSETQ. Trimming removed 0 bases at V and 3 bases at J, with 12 bases between. The CDR3 DNA reads as TGCGCCAGCAGCTTGGCTTATGTGGGAGAAGAGACCCAGTACTTC. Translated: CASSLAYVGEETQYF.

This chain joins TRBV9 and TRBJ1-6, with unresolved D. Trimming removed 4 bases from V and 7 bases from J, with 18 bases in between. Germline CDR1 is SGDLS and CDR2 is YYNGEE. The CDR3 spans 16 residues. The CDR3 DNA follows: TGTGCCAGCAGCCCTCACCCTGATTTAAGGAATTCACCCCTCCACTTT. It translates to CASSPHPDLRNSPLHF. The whole variable domain, filled in from reference TRBV9 and TRBJ1-6, reads DSGVTQTPKHLITATGQRVTLRCSPRSGDLSVYWYQQSLDQGLQFLIQYYNGEERAKGNILERFSAQQFPDLHSELNLSSLELGDSALYFCASSPHPDLRNSPLHFGNGTRLTVT.